This T cell receptor (beta chain) was recorded in a study of blood T cell repertoires in COVID-19. This clone has just one count. Measured with immunoSEQ multiplex PCR; TCRdb has only the in-frame clones, and not every one. The sample carries around 360,000 clones, more than 75% recorded once. Sequenced material: peripheral blood. The source of this sequence is a woman younger than 45 with COVID-19, enrolled during active disease.

The CDR3 sequence: CASSLSLGLTLHF. DNA for the CDR3: TGTGCCAGCAGTTTAAGCCTCGGTCTCACCCTCCACTTT. The chain is built from TRBV12-3 or TRBV12-4 and TRBJ1-6; D is unresolved. The V gene lost 2 bases and the J gene lost 14 bases, with 13 bases spanning the gap. The CDR3 sequence is 13 residues long.